The present TCR beta chain was sequenced within a study of T cell repertoires in cytomegalovirus infection. TCRdb re-called the reads through MiXCR, storing one row per CDR3 protein. The sample holds about 740,000 distinct CDR3 sequences, approximately 34% seen once. In this sample, this clonotype turned up a few times. Trimming shortened V by 0 bases and J by 5 bases, and 13 bases separated the two germline ends. The CDR3 spans 15 residues. Germline assignment: CDR1 MNHGY and CDR2 SAAAGT. The V gene is TRBV6-8, the J gene TRBJ1-2; D possibly corresponds to TRBD1 (5 bases). The sample taken for sequencing was PBMCs. This sequence was found in a human donor in good health (CMV status not recorded). Some clones in this sample may be carry-over from other donors' samples. Written as DNA, the CDR3 is TGTGCCAGCAGTTACTCTGGGGGAGACCATTATGGCTACACCTTC. Its protein product is CASSYSGGDHYGYTF.